This T cell receptor (beta chain) is from a study of response to subunit inactivated influenza vaccine (dated 2018 in TCRdb). At the level of the whole study: Deep quantitative profiling of the T cell receptor repertoire was used in the study to follow responses to a trivalent subunit inactivated influenza vaccine. The full study reports these points: It was suggested by the authors that each seasonal influenza vaccination may recruit only a limited number of new T cells.

On this clonotype itself: Its target antigen remains unknown. Base qualities are not provided; no much larger clone lies one nucleotide away.

Library creation used RT-PCR. The sample was run on an Illumina HiSeq 2500. Using fastp trimming at Q25 and MiXCR clonotype assembly, TCRdb reanalyzed the public sequencing data and kept in-frame beta chains. For every CDR3 protein sequence, its rows merge into one entry that carries the most common genes and DNA. The sample has about 700,000 distinct CDR3 sequences on record, about 15% of them singletons. The ten largest make up approximately 6.5% of the sample. Ends trimmed: V by 6 bases, J by 6 bases; bases unmatched to a gene: 9. The CDR3, cysteine through phenylalanine, is 14 amino acids long. Just the 42-base CDR3 DNA is kept, in frame starting at base 1. The germline V gene encodes CDR1 DFQATT and CDR2 SNEGSKA (reference sequence).

The sequences come from PBMCs from blood, collected approximately 15 days before vaccination. The rearrangement combines TRBV20-1 with TRBJ2-7; a stretch of 12 junction bases matches TRBD1. The receptor comes from a man aged 45-65 years who received an inactivated influenza vaccine. Donor details come from another sample of the same person, matched by shared clones. The encoded CDR3 is CSAGTGGKIGEQYF. The nucleotides read TGCAGTGCAGGGACAGGGGGCAAGATCGGCGAGCAGTACTTC.